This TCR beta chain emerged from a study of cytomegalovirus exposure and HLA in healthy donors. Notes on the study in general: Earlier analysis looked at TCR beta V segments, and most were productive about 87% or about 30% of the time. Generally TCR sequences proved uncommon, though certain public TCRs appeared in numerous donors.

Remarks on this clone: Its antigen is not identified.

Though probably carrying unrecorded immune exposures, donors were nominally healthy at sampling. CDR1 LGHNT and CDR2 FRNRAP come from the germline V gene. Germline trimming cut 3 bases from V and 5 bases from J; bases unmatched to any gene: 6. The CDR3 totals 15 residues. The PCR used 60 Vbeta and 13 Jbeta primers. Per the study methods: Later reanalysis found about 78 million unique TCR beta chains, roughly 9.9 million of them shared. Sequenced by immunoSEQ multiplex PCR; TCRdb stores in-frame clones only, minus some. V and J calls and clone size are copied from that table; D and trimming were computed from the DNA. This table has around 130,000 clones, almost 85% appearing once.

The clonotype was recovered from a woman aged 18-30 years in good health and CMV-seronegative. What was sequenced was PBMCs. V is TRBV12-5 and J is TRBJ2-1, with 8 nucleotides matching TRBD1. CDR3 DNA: TGTGCTAGTGGTTTAAGGGGACAGGAGAACAATGAGCAGTTCTTC. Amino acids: CASGLRGQENNEQFF.